A single sample is the source of the 32 T cell receptor beta chains below, sequenced in a study of T cell responses to AZD1222 COVID-19 vaccine. Assay used: immunoSEQ multiplex PCR; TCRdb lists only in-frame clones, some missing. This sample has approximately 190,000 clones; approximately 91% occur once, and the top ten carry 0.99%. Sequencing used peripheral blood, obtained on day 0 of AZD1222 vaccination. Receptors originate from an adult in good health.

This clone has just a few counts. The CDR3 coding sequence is TGTGCCAGCAGTTTAACAGATTCACCCCTCCACTTT. As protein: CASSLTDSPLHF. V gene TRBV12-3 or TRBV12-4 combines with J gene TRBJ1-6; no clear D gene. The CDR3 has 12 residues. V was shortened by 2 bases and J by 8 bases, with 4 bases between the two germline ends.

The chain recombines TRBV5-3 with TRBJ2-3; 10 bases agree with TRBD2. TRBV5-3 belongs to the ORF category, with a function that is uncertain. V lost 3 bases, J lost 4 bases, and 17 bases stayed unmatched. The CDR3 has 19 amino acids. The CDR3 reads CARSWRESGRGGHADTQYF. CDR3 DNA sequence: TGTGCCAGAAGCTGGCGAGAGAGCGGGAGGGGTGGGCACGCAGATACGCAGTATTTT.

The chain links TRBV5-1 to TRBJ2-7, with unresolved D. The CDR3 is made up of 12 amino acids. In germline, CDR1 is SGHRS, CDR2 YFSETQ. The V and J ends lost 1 base and 5 bases respectively, with 7 bases between them. For the CDR3, the DNA is TGCGCCAGCAGCTTGATTGGGAACGAGCAGTACTTC. Translated, it gives CASSLIGNEQYF.

The genes are TRBV7-9 and TRBJ1-4; D ambiguous. V was pared by 0 bases and J by 6 bases, with 8 bases between. The CDR3 has 14 amino acids. CDR1 and CDR2 (germline): SEHNR, FQNEAQ (reference sequence). The CDR3 coding sequence is TGTGCCAGCAGCTTAGCGTATCCCGATGAAAAACTGTTTTTT. Residues: CASSLAYPDEKLFF.

The J gene is TRBJ1-2, the V gene TRBV19; TRBD1 matches at 7 bases. Losses at the gene ends were 0 bases for V and 4 bases for J; bases not matched to a gene: 14. In germline, CDR1 is LNHDA, CDR2 SQIVND (reference sequence). This CDR3 has 18 amino acids. CDR3 region: CASSIDLESRQGGYGYTF. CDR3 nucleotides: TGTGCCAGTAGTATAGATTTGGAGTCGAGACAGGGTGGCTATGGCTACACCTTC.

The rearrangement links TRBV29-1 to TRBJ2-1, with no clear D. The CDR3 spans 13 residues. Between the trimmed V and J ends, which lost 5 bases and 3 bases, there was a span of 11 bases. Germline values: CDR1 SQVTM, CDR2 ANQGSEA. In DNA, the CDR3 is TGCAGCGTTACTGGTGGGGACTACAATGAGCAGTTCTTC. Translated, it gives CSVTGGDYNEQFF.

V usage is TRBV7-2 and J usage is TRBJ1-4; D unresolved. There are 18 residues in the CDR3. V was cut by 5 bases and J by 4 bases, with 23 bases left in between. Per the germline V gene, CDR1 is SGHTA and CDR2 is FQGNSA. As DNA, the CDR3 is TGTGCCAGCAGCCTTCAGCAACCTCGGACTGCCGTTAATGAAAAACTGTTTTTT. Amino acid sequence: CASSLQQPRTAVNEKLFF.

The chain links TRBV29-1 to TRBJ1-4; 9 bases are a match to TRBD1. The CDR3 covers 10 residues. Germline V gene lookup returns CDR1 SQVTM and CDR2 ANQGSEA. CDR3 coding DNA: TGCGGGACAGGGAATGAAAAACTGTTTTTT. Translated: CGTGNEKLFF.

This chain uses TRBV4-1 with TRBJ2-7, with TRBD2 matching 7 bases. The CDR3 runs to 14 residues. After removal of 4 bases from V and 3 bases from J, the junction contained 6 bases not matched to a gene. Germline CDR1 is MGHRA and CDR2 is YSYEKL. The CDR3 sequence is CASSLAGVGYEQYF. CDR3 DNA: TGCGCCAGCAGCCTTGCGGGAGTAGGCTACGAGCAGTACTTC.

This chain links TRBV7-9 with TRBJ1-2; 9 bases align to TRBD1. Losses at the gene ends were 1 base for V and 5 bases for J; bases not matched to a gene: 2. The CDR3 extends over 14 amino acids. Germline loops: CDR1 SEHNR, CDR2 FQNEAQ (reference sequence). CDR3 sequence: CASSLEGQGYGYTF. CDR3 bases: TGTGCCAGCAGCTTAGAAGGACAGGGGTATGGCTACACCTTC.

The rearrangement links TRBV5-1 to TRBJ2-7; D is perhaps TRBD1 (5 bases). Germline V gene lookup returns CDR1 SGHRS and CDR2 YFSETQ. Trimming left V 2 bases short and J 2 bases short, with 8 bases between. The CDR3 totals 13 residues. CDR3 nucleotide sequence: TGCGCCAGCAGCTTAGACAGACCCTACGAGCAGTACTTC. This gives the protein CASSLDRPYEQYF.

This chain connects TRBV7-9 to TRBJ1-1; the D gene is possibly TRBD1 (5 bases). With 5 bases removed from V and 0 bases from J, the gap between germline ends came to 13 bases. Germline V gene data show CDR1 as SEHNR and CDR2 as FQNEAQ (reference sequence). The CDR3 extends over 15 amino acids. Here the CDR3 reads CASSPLWGMNTEAFF. The CDR3 region has the DNA TGTGCCAGCAGCCCCCTTTGGGGGATGAACACTGAAGCTTTCTTT.

V gene TRBV7-2 combines with J gene TRBJ1-3; TRBD1 matches 7 bases. CDR3 length: 18 amino acids. The V and J ends lost 2 bases and 4 bases, in that order; junction bases with no gene match: 14. Germline CDR1 reads SGHTA; CDR2 reads FQGNSA. CDR3 sequence reads: CASSLKNPPTGNGNTIYF. CDR3 nucleotide sequence: TGTGCCAGCAGCTTAAAAAATCCCCCGACAGGGAACGGAAACACCATATATTTT.

The CDR3 region is CASGLVEGYTIYF. CDR3 sequence (DNA): TGTGCTAGTGGTTTGGTAGAGGGTTACACCATATATTTT. The gene calls are TRBV12-5 and TRBJ1-3; D unclear. Germline lookup yields CDR1 LGHNT and CDR2 FRNRAP. V was pared by 0 bases and J by 8 bases, with 8 bases between. CDR3 size: 13 residues. The variable domain in full, completed from reference TRBV12-5 and TRBJ1-3, reads DARVTQTPRHKVTEMGQEVTMRCQPILGHNTVFWYRQTMMQGLELLAYFRNRAPLDDSGMPKDRFSAEMPDATLATLKIQPSEPRDSAVYFCASGLVEGYTIYFGEGSWLTVV.

The chain links TRBV6-2 or TRBV6-3 to TRBJ1-4, with D unclear. This CDR3 has 11 amino acids. V was clipped by 7 bases and J by 6 bases, with 6 bases between them. The germline CDR1 and CDR2 sequences are MNHEY and SVGEGT. This CDR3 reads CASIPDEKLFF. The CDR3 DNA reads TGTGCCAGCATCCCGGATGAAAAACTGTTTTTT.

V is TRBV25-1 and J is TRBJ1-1; D is uncertain. V was clipped by 7 bases and J by 7 bases, with 13 bases between them. Per germline, CDR1 MGHDK and CDR2 SYGVNS. The length of the CDR3 is 12 residues. CDR3: CASTVPQGEAFF. CDR3 DNA sequence: TGTGCCAGCACCGTACCTCAAGGTGAAGCTTTCTTT.

CDR3 nucleotides: TGTGCCAGCAACTTTTCCCCCAACACTGAAGCTTTCTTT. The encoded protein is CASNFSPNTEAFF. J is TRBJ1-1 and V is TRBV27; D gene uncertain. V lost 7 bases and J 2 bases, leaving 11 bases between the germline ends. Germline values: CDR1 MNHEY, CDR2 SMNVEV (reference sequence). The CDR3 covers 13 residues.

This clone has more than one count but fewer than ten. The chain combines TRBV28 with TRBJ1-1; D call uncertain. Germline lookup yields CDR1 MDHEN and CDR2 SYDVKM. Trimming left V 3 bases short and J 0 bases short, with 8 bases between. CDR3 size: 14 residues. The CDR3 sequence is CASSLVDLNTEAFF. As DNA, the CDR3 is TGTGCCAGCAGTTTGGTGGACCTGAACACTGAAGCTTTCTTT.

The chain uses TRBV18 and TRBJ2-1, with a tentative D call TRBD1 (5 bases). Trimming took off 2 bases at V and 15 bases at J, with 17 bases between the two ends. The CDR3 covers 13 residues. Germline CDR1 KGHSH, CDR2 LQKENI. The CDR3 DNA reads TGTGCCAGCTCACCAGACAGTTCTAACAAGGGGTTCTTC. Protein sequence: CASSPDSSNKGFF.

This chain connects TRBV7-9 to TRBJ2-7; TRBD2 agrees at 8 bases. The germline gives CDR1 SEHNR, CDR2 FQNEAQ (reference sequence). The CDR3 runs 16 residues. J lost 2 bases, V lost 2 bases, and 8 bases had no gene match. CDR3 in amino acids: CASSLFGGAPPYEQYF. DNA for the CDR3: TGTGCCAGCAGCTTATTCGGGGGGGCTCCACCCTACGAGCAGTACTTC.

The chain has TRBV15 and TRBJ1-5, with D tentatively TRBD1 (6 bases). Germline CDR1 is LNHNV and CDR2 is YYDKDF (reference sequence). The CDR3 covers 15 residues. The ends were cut back, 0 bases at V and 7 bases at J, with 13 bases in the middle. The CDR3 DNA follows: TGTGCCACCAGCAGAGAGGGGGCAGGGATCCAGCCCCAGCATTTT. Translating it yields CATSREGAGIQPQHF. The entire variable domain, with the rest obtained from reference TRBV15 and TRBJ1-5, is as follows: DAMVIQNPRYQVTQFGKPVTLSCSQTLNHNVMYWYQQKSSQAPKLLFHYYDKDFNNEADTPDNFQSRRPNTSFCFLDIRSPGLGDTAMYLCATSREGAGIQPQHFGDGTRLSIL.

This clone was seen a single time. The rearrangement joins TRBV7-9 to TRBJ2-4; D call uncertain. V was cut by 4 bases and J by 2 bases, with 12 bases left in between. CDR1 SEHNR and CDR2 FQNEAQ come from the germline V gene (reference sequence). The CDR3 has 15 amino acids. CDR3 amino acids: CASSSPEESKNIQYF. CDR3 sequence (DNA): TGTGCCAGCAGCTCGCCTGAGGAGTCCAAAAACATTCAGTACTTC.

The chain carries TRBV24-1 and TRBJ2-2; 9 bases align to TRBD2. CDR1 is KGHDR, CDR2 SFDVKD, per germline. Germline trimming cut 3 bases from V and 6 bases from J; bases unmatched to any gene: 10. The length of the CDR3 is 17 residues. The DNA for the CDR3 is TGTGCCACCAGTGATCCCTGGTTAGCGGGAGCCCCCGGGGAGCTGTTTTTT. It specifies CATSDPWLAGAPGELFF.

The chain carries TRBV12-3 or TRBV12-4 and TRBJ1-3; the D is unclear. The CDR3 consists of 13 residues. V was shortened by 4 bases and J by 9 bases, with 13 bases between the two germline ends. The CDR3: CASSSAPSGTIYF. The CDR3, as DNA: TGTGCCAGCAGTTCAGCTCCAAGTGGCACCATATATTTT.

The rearrangement uses TRBV13 and TRBJ2-1, with 8 nucleotides matching TRBD2. Germline values: CDR1 PRHDT, CDR2 FYEKMQ (reference sequence). The CDR3 is 16 residues long. J lost 4 bases, V lost 0 bases, and 5 bases had no gene match. CDR3 residues: CASSLGSQRGYNEQFF. CDR3 nucleotides: TGTGCCAGCAGCTTAGGGTCCCAGCGGGGGTACAATGAGCAGTTCTTC. Full variable domain (outside the CDR3, taken from reference TRBV13 and TRBJ2-1): AAGVIQSPRHLIKEKRETATLKCYPIPRHDTVYWYQQGPGQDPQFLISFYEKMQSDKGSIPDRFSAQQFSDYHSELNMSSLELGDSALYFCASSLGSQRGYNEQFFGPGTRLTVL.

CDR3 DNA: TGCAGCGTACCGCGGCGGGAAGGCGGGGAGCTGTTTTTT. It encodes CSVPRREGGELFF. The gene calls are TRBV29-1 and TRBJ2-2; D is possibly TRBD2 (6 bases). This CDR3 spans 13 amino acids. Trimming took off 6 bases at V and 7 bases at J, with 15 bases between the two ends. Germline CDR1 is SQVTM and CDR2 is ANQGSEA.

This chain connects TRBV2 to TRBJ1-1; D unclear. CDR3 length: 15 residues. The V gene lost 6 bases and the J gene lost 0 bases, with 14 bases spanning the gap. Looked up from germline, CDR1 is SNHLY and CDR2 is FYNNEI. CDR3 coding DNA: TGTGCCAGCAGGGGAAGTATAGGACTGAACACTGAAGCTTTCTTT. This encodes CASRGSIGLNTEAFF.

The chain combines TRBV5-8 with TRBJ2-7; D is uncertain. The CDR3 is 11 residues long. V was shortened by 2 bases and J by 5 bases, with 5 bases between the two germline ends. Germline values: CDR1 SGHTS, CDR2 YDEGEE. The CDR3 is CASSFQNEQYF. The CDR3 DNA is TGTGCCAGCAGCTTCCAAAACGAGCAGTACTTC.

V gene TRBV4-2 combines with J gene TRBJ2-7, with D possibly matching TRBD2 (5 bases). Trimming pared 5 bases from V and 0 bases from J, leaving 14 bases between. The length of the CDR3 is 15 residues. In germline, CDR1 is LGHNA, CDR2 YNFKEQ. Written as DNA, the CDR3 is TGTGCCAGCAGCGAAACCCGGACTCGCTCCTACGAGCAGTACTTC. Protein product: CASSETRTRSYEQYF.

This sequence joins TRBV19 and TRBJ1-5, with 8 positions matching TRBD1. The CDR3 runs to 15 residues. Germline CDR1 and CDR2: LNHDA and SQIVND (reference sequence). Trimming removed 6 bases from V and 4 bases from J; junction bases left unmatched: 8. The CDR3 protein is CASRNQGAGNQPQHF. CDR3 bases: TGTGCCAGTAGGAACCAGGGGGCTGGAAATCAGCCCCAGCATTTT.

The genes are TRBV28 and TRBJ1-1; D uncertain. The CDR3 consists of 14 residues. Trimming shortened V by 6 bases and J by 1 base, and 12 bases separated the two germline ends. Germline V gene sequence: CDR1 MDHEN, CDR2 SYDVKM. This CDR3 reads CASSVTGRNTEAFF. CDR3 coding DNA: TGTGCCAGCAGCGTCACCGGGAGGAACACTGAAGCTTTCTTT. Using reference TRBV28 and TRBJ1-1 for the parts outside the CDR3, the full variable domain is DVKVTQSSRYLVKRTGEKVFLECVQDMDHENMFWYRQDPGLGLRLIYFSYDVKMKEKGDIPEGYSVSREKKERFSLILESASTNQTSMYLCASSVTGRNTEAFFGQGTRLTVV.

The V call is TRBV5-6, the J call TRBJ1-1; 9 bases fit TRBD1. Germline CDR1 and CDR2: SGHDT and YYEEEE. The CDR3 loop spans 16 amino acids. The V gene end was trimmed by 0 bases and the J gene end by 1 base; junction bases not matched to a gene: 4. The CDR3 DNA reads TGTGCCAGCAGCTTGGGGGACAGGGCTTCGAACACTGAAGCTTTCTTT. It is translated as CASSLGDRASNTEAFF. Supplemented by reference TRBV5-6 and TRBJ1-1, the full variable domain reads DAGVTQSPTHLIKTRGQQVTLRCSPKSGHDTVSWYQQALGQGPQFIFQYYEEEERQRGNFPDRFSGHQFPNYSSELNVNALLLGDSALYLCASSLGDRASNTEAFFGQGTRLTVV.